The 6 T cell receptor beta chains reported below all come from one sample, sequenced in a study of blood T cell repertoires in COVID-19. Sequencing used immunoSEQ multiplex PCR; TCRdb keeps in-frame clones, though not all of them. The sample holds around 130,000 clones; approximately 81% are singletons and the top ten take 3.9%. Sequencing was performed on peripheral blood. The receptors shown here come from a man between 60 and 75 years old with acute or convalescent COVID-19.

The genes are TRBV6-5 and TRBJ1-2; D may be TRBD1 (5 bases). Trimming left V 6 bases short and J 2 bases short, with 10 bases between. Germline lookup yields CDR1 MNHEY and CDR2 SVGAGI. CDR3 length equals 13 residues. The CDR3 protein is CASRMTENYGYTF. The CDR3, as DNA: TGTGCCAGCAGGATGACAGAAAACTATGGCTACACCTTC.

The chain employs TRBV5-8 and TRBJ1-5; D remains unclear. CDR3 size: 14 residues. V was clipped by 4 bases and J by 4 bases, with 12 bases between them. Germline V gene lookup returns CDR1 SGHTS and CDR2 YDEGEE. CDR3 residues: CASSPPERNQPQHF. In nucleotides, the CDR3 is TGTGCCAGCAGCCCCCCGGAGCGTAATCAGCCCCAGCATTTT.

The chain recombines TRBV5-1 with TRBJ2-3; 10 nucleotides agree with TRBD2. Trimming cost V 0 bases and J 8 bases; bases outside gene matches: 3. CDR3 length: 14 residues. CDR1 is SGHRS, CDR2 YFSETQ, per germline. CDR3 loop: CASSLGLAGATQYF. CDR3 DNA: TGCGCCAGCAGCTTGGGGCTAGCGGGAGCTACGCAGTATTTT.

In DNA, the CDR3 is TGTGCCATCAGTGAGAGCCAGGGGGGAAACACCATATATTTT. It specifies CAISESQGGNTIYF. The chain joins TRBV10-3 to TRBJ1-3; TRBD1 might be the D (6 bases). The V gene's germline CDR1 is ENHRY and CDR2 SYGVKD. V dropped 2 bases and J dropped 4 bases, with 9 bases sitting between them. CDR3 length: 14 amino acids.

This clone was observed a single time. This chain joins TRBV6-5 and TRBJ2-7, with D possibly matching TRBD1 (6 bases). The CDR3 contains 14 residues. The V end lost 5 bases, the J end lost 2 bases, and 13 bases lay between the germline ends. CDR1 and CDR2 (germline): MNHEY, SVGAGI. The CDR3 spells CASSMTGLTYEQYF. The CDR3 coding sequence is TGTGCCAGCAGTATGACAGGTCTCACCTACGAGCAGTACTTC.

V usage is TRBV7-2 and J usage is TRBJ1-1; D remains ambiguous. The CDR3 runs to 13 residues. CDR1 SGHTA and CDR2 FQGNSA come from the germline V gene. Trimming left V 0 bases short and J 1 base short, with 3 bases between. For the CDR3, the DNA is TGTGCCAGCAGCTTAGCTAGGAACACTGAAGCTTTCTTT. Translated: CASSLARNTEAFF.